This T cell receptor (beta chain) was captured in a study of identifying expanded T cells in peripheral blood. Sequenced by immunoSEQ multiplex PCR; TCRdb stores in-frame clones only, minus some. The profile shows about 78,000 clones, just under 85% of them singletons. Trimming stripped 1 base from V and 3 bases from J, with 13 bases between. The CDR3 length is 15 residues. The V gene's germline CDR1 is SGHAT and CDR2 FQNNGV. J is TRBJ2-7 and V is TRBV11-2; D remains ambiguous. The specimen was blood. This receptor was taken from a person aged 18 to 69 in good health. The CDR3 sequence is CASSLANSIHYEQYF. The CDR3 DNA reads TGTGCCAGCAGCTTAGCTAACAGTATACACTACGAGCAGTACTTC.